The 23 T cell receptor beta chains presented below share a single source sample, sequenced in a study of blood T cells in healthy people across ages. PCR was performed a second time for 7 to 11 cycles using a sample-barcoded 5' primer and a J-beta primer mix. TCRdb re-called the 5' RACE reads through MiXCR, storing one row per CDR3 protein. The sample carries around 1.5 million distinct CDR3 sequences, 30% to 40% recorded once. Sequencing was carried out using blood. The source of these receptors is a woman aged 30 to 39 in good health.

V is TRBV10-1 and J is TRBJ2-5, with D unclear. The DNA end is a closer match to TRBJ2-7, so the J assignment may be wrong. CDR1 and CDR2 (germline): WNHNN, SYGVQD (reference sequence). The CDR3 loop spans 14 amino acids. The CDR3 protein is CASSVGRRSYEQYF. The CDR3 DNA reads TGCGCCAGCAGTGTTGGCAGGAGATCGTACGAGCAGTACTTC.

This clonotype showed up just a few times. This chain connects TRBV10-3 to TRBJ2-5; 7 bases are shared with TRBD2. The germline V gene has CDR1 ENHRY and CDR2 SYGVKD. There are 14 residues in the CDR3. J gave up 7 bases and V 0 bases, and 5 bases lay outside the gene matches. CDR3 bases: TGTGCCATCAGTGAGTCGAGGCTAGCGGCGACCCAGTACTTC. Its translation: CAISESRLAATQYF.

The table lists this clonotype with a few counts. This chain joins TRBV28 and TRBJ2-7; the D gene is possibly TRBD2 (6 bases). The CDR3 runs 18 residues. Germline V gives CDR1 MDHEN, CDR2 SYDVKM. The V end was cut by 8 bases, the J end by 0 bases, with 26 bases between. The DNA of the CDR3 is TGTGCCAGCGCCTTGTCCCCCAGCGGGCCCCAGAGCTCCTACGAGCAGTACTTC. Amino acid sequence: CASALSPSGPQSSYEQYF.

In its sample, this clonotype was seen a few times. The V gene is TRBV7-8, the J gene TRBJ2-1, with 14 positions matching TRBD2. CDR1 and CDR2 from the germline V gene are SGHVS and FQNEAQ. The J segment lost 13 bases and the V segment lost 6 bases, leaving 5 bases of the junction unmatched. CDR3 length: 13 amino acids. The CDR3 spells CASRGLAGVSQFF. As DNA, the CDR3 is TGTGCCAGCAGGGGACTAGCGGGAGTCAGTCAGTTCTTC.

This clonotype was recorded a few times. The J gene is TRBJ1-2, the V gene TRBV12-3 or TRBV12-4; the D is unclear. V lost 1 base and J 7 bases, leaving 10 bases between the germline ends. This CDR3 has 13 residues. The CDR3 protein is CASSLVGSSGYTF. The DNA of the CDR3 is TGTGCCAGCAGTTTAGTCGGTAGTAGTGGCTACACCTTC.

V and J are TRBV11-2 and TRBJ1-6; perhaps TRBD1 as D (5 bases). Trimming stripped 6 bases from V and 4 bases from J, with 10 bases between. The germline CDR1 and CDR2 sequences are SGHAT and FQNNGV. CDR3 size: 14 residues. Written as DNA, the CDR3 is TGTGCCAGCAGAGCCGGGACGTATAATTCACCCCTCCACTTT. Residues: CASRAGTYNSPLHF. Full variable domain (remainder filled in from reference TRBV11-2 and TRBJ1-6): EAGVAQSPRYKIIEKRQSVAFWCNPISGHATLYWYQQILGQGPKLLIQFQNNGVVDDSQLPKDRFSAERLKGVDSTLKIQPAKLEDSAVYLCASRAGTYNSPLHFGNGTRLTVT.

The chain combines TRBV11-2 with TRBJ2-5; 8 nucleotides line up with TRBD2. This CDR3 spans 15 amino acids. V shed 4 bases and J 7 bases; nucleotides not matched to a gene: 11. CDR1 is SGHAT and CDR2 is FQNNGV in the germline V gene. The CDR3 reads CASSSRTSQSGTQYF. The DNA for the CDR3 is TGTGCCAGCAGCTCGCGGACTAGCCAATCGGGGACCCAGTACTTC.

This clonotype has a count of ten or more. J is TRBJ1-5 and V is TRBV3-1, with D uncertain. CDR3 length equals 14 residues. V lost 3 bases and J 2 bases, leaving 8 bases between the germline ends. Germline CDR1 reads LGHDT; CDR2 reads YNNKEL (reference sequence). The CDR3 DNA sequence: TGTGCCAGCAGCCAGGGGATAGGCAATCAGCCCCAGCATTTT. The encoded protein is CASSQGIGNQPQHF.

This chain joins TRBV15 and TRBJ1-3, with D possibly being TRBD1 (5 bases). Trimming took 0 bases from V and 9 from J, leaving 9 bases between them. Germline V gives CDR1 LNHNV, CDR2 YYDKDF (reference sequence). This CDR3 comprises 13 residues. This CDR3 is CATSREFGGTIYF. The CDR3 region has the DNA TGTGCCACCAGCAGAGAGTTTGGGGGCACCATATATTTT.

Comments on this clonotype: One junction end disagrees with the germline gene, perhaps due to a read error. The rearrangement uses TRBV24-1 and TRBJ2-6; D possibly corresponds to TRBD2 (6 bases). This CDR3 is 16 amino acids long. Looked up from germline, CDR1 is KGHDR and CDR2 is SFDVKD. The CDR3 region is CATSDFSGTGANDLTF. DNA of the CDR3: TGTGCCACCAGTGATTTTTCCGGGACTGGGGCCAACGACCTGACTTTC.

The chain's CDR3 is CASSLAQGRPNTQYF. Written as DNA, the CDR3 is TGCGCCAGCAGCTTGGCGCAGGGGCGTCCTAATACGCAGTATTTT. This rearrangement joins TRBV5-1 to TRBJ2-3, with a weak D call TRBD1 (6 bases). The germline V gene encodes CDR1 SGHRS and CDR2 YFSETQ. The CDR3 consists of 15 residues. Between the trimmed V and J ends, which lost 0 bases and 7 bases, there was a span of 15 bases.

J is TRBJ2-2 and V is TRBV5-1, with D possibly TRBD2 on 7 matching bases. The CDR3 length is 15 residues. The germline CDR1 and CDR2 sequences are SGHRS and YFSETQ. Trimming left V 4 bases short and J 4 bases short, with 14 bases between. Here the CDR3 reads CASSVGGRGTGELFF. CDR3 nucleotides: TGCGCCAGCAGCGTGGGGGGGCGCGGCACCGGGGAGCTGTTTTTT.

This clonotype was counted at least ten times. The chain uses TRBV20-1 and TRBJ2-7; TRBD2 agrees at 7 bases. J was trimmed by 1 base and V by 3 bases; bases with no gene match: 3. CDR1 is DFQATT, CDR2 SNEGSKA, per germline (reference sequence). The CDR3 extends over 13 amino acids. The CDR3 reads CSASGGLSYEQYF. The CDR3 nucleotides are TGCAGTGCTAGCGGGGGGTTGTCCTACGAGCAGTACTTC.

The chain couples TRBV29-1 to TRBJ1-2; D not resolved. The CDR3 is 13 amino acids. The ends were cut back, 6 bases at V and 7 bases at J, with 18 bases in the middle. Looked up from germline, CDR1 is SQVTM and CDR2 is ANQGSEA. CDR3: CSVLKLDGRGYTF. DNA for the CDR3: TGCAGCGTACTAAAACTCGATGGTCGTGGCTACACCTTC.

This clonotype was seen at least ten times. This chain connects TRBV27 to TRBJ2-6; D is unclear. The CDR3 is 15 residues long. Germline loops: CDR1 MNHEY, CDR2 SMNVEV (reference sequence). V was clipped by 4 bases and J by 4 bases, with 11 bases between them. CDR3 sequence reads: CASSSIPVGANVLTF. For the CDR3, the DNA is TGTGCCAGCAGTTCCATCCCAGTCGGGGCCAACGTCCTGACTTTC.

This clonotype showed up many times. The chain links TRBV20-1 to TRBJ2-7; 13 bases are a match to TRBD2. The germline CDR1 and CDR2 sequences are DFQATT and SNEGSKA (reference sequence). This CDR3 contains 15 residues. The junction had 4 bases not matched to a gene; V was cut back by 3 bases and J by 2 bases. This CDR3 reads CSASRLAGGTYEQYF. DNA of the CDR3: TGCAGTGCTAGCAGACTAGCGGGAGGAACCTACGAGCAGTACTTC.

This clonotype was counted only a few times. J is TRBJ2-5 and V is TRBV5-1, with D possibly being TRBD2 (5 bases). The CDR3 consists of 14 residues. V gave up 0 bases and J gave up 5 bases, with 11 bases separating them. Germline values: CDR1 SGHRS, CDR2 YFSETQ. As DNA, the CDR3 is TGCGCCAGCAGCTTGGATTCCGGGAAGGAGACCCAGTACTTC. The encoded protein is CASSLDSGKETQYF.

This clonotype was counted many times. The V call is TRBV13, the J call TRBJ2-3, with D hard to call. Germline CDR1 is PRHDT and CDR2 is FYEKMQ (reference sequence). Trimming took 5 bases from V and 6 from J, leaving 15 bases between them. This CDR3 spans 14 amino acids. In DNA, the CDR3 is TGTGCCAGCAGCCTGAGCCTACGTATCGATACGCAGTATTTT. It yields the protein CASSLSLRIDTQYF.

The chain joins TRBV6-5 to TRBJ2-2; perhaps TRBD2 as D (5 bases). The length of the CDR3 is 15 residues. V lost 0 bases to trimming and J lost 6 bases, with 11 bases between them. Germline CDR1 and CDR2: MNHEY and SVGAGI. The CDR3 bases are TGTGCCAGCAGTTACTCACCGGGAACCGCCGGGGAGCTGTTTTTT. It is translated as CASSYSPGTAGELFF.

This clonotype was observed once. The V gene is TRBV4-2, the J gene TRBJ1-1, with a tentative D call TRBD1 (6 bases). The CDR3 spans 18 residues. The V end was cut by 0 bases, the J end by 0 bases, with 17 bases between. CDR1 and CDR2 (germline): LGHNA, YNFKEQ. CDR3 coding DNA: TGTGCCAGCAGCCAAGATTCGGGGGGGAACAGGGTGAACACTGAAGCTTTCTTT. It is translated as CASSQDSGGNRVNTEAFF.

A remark on this clonotype: One end of the junction varies from germline; a read error may be responsible. J is TRBJ1-2 and V is TRBV5-8, with a tentative D call TRBD1 (5 bases). This CDR3 has 15 residues. Germline V lookup: CDR1 SGHTS, CDR2 YDEGEE. As DNA, the CDR3 is TGTGCCAGCAGCTTACCCTGCGGGGCTAACCATGGCTACACCTTC. It is translated as CASSLPCGANHGYTF. Combining the CDR3 with reference TRBV5-8 and TRBJ1-2 gives the whole variable domain EAGVTQSPTHLIKTRGQQATLRCSPISGHTSVYWYQQALGLGLQFLLWYDEGEERNRGNFPPRFSGRQFPNYSSELNVNALELEDSALYLCASSLPCGANHGYTFGSGTRLTVV.

This rearrangement joins TRBV27 to TRBJ2-3; 8 bases match TRBD2. This CDR3 region has 16 residues. After removal of 7 bases from V and 3 bases from J, the junction contained 12 bases not matched to a gene. Germline CDR1 MNHEY, CDR2 SMNVEV (reference sequence). The CDR3 DNA reads as TGTGCCAGCACTGGGACTAGAGGTTTTTGGACAGATACGCAGTATTTT. This encodes CASTGTRGFWTDTQYF.

The chain couples TRBV12-3 or TRBV12-4 to TRBJ2-1; 9 nucleotides align to TRBD2. The CDR3 spans 15 residues. Trimming cost V 6 bases and J 8 bases; bases outside gene matches: 11. The CDR3 nucleotides are TGTGCCAGCAGCCCCCAGCGGGAGGCGGGCTATGAGCAGTTCTTC. Its translation: CASSPQREAGYEQFF.